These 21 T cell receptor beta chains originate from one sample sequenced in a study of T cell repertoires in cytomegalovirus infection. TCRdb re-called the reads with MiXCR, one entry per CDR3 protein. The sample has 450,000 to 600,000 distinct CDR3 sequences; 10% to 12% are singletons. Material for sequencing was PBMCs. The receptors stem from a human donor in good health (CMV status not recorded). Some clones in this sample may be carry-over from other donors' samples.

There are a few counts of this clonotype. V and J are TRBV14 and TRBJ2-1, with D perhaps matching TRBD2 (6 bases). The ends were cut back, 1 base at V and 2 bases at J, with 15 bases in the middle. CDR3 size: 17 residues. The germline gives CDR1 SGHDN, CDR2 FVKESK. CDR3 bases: TGTGCCAGCAGCCAAGTGGGAGGTAGCGGAGCCTACAATGAGCAGTTCTTC. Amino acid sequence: CASSQVGGSGAYNEQFF.

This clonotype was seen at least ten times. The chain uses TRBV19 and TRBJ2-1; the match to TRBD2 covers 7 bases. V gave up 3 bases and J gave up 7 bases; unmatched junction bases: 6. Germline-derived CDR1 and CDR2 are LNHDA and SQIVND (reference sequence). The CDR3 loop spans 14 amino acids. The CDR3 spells CASSMWGEGNEQFF. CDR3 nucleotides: TGTGCCAGTAGTATGTGGGGGGAGGGGAATGAGCAGTTCTTC. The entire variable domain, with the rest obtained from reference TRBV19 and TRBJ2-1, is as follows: DGGITQSPKYLFRKEGQNVTLSCEQNLNHDAMYWYRQDPGQGLRLIYYSQIVNDFQKGDIAEGYSVSREKKESFPLTVTSAQKNPTAFYLCASSMWGEGNEQFFGPGTRLTVL.

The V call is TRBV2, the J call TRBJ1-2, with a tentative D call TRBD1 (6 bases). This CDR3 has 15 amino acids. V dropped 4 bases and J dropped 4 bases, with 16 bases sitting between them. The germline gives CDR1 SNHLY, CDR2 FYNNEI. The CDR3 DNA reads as TGTGCCAGCAGTGGGCAGGGGTTATCCCTCTATGGCTACACCTTC. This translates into CASSGQGLSLYGYTF.

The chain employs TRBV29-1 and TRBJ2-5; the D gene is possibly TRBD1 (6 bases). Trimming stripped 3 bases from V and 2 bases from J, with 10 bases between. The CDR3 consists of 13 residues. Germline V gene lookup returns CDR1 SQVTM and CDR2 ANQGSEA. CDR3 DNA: TGCAGCGTTGATGGACAGACACAAGAGACCCAGTACTTC. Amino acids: CSVDGQTQETQYF.

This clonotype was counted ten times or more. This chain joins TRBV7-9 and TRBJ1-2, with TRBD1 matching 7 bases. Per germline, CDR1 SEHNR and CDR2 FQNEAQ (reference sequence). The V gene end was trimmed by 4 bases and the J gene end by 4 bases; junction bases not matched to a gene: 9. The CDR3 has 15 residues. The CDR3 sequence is CASSYPRGVSYGYTF. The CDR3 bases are TGTGCCAGCAGCTACCCCAGGGGGGTAAGCTATGGCTACACCTTC.

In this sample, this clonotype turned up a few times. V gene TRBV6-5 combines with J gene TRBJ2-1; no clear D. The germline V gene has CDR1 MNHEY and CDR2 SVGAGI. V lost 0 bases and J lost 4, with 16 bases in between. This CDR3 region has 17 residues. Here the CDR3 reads CASSYSMATERYNEQFF. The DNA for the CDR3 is TGTGCCAGCAGTTACTCGATGGCCACCGAGAGGTACAATGAGCAGTTCTTC.

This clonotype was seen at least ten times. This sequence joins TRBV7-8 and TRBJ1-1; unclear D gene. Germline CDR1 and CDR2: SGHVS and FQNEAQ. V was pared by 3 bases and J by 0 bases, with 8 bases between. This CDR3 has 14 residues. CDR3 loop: CASSFQPVNTEAFF. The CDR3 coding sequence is TGTGCCAGCAGCTTTCAACCGGTGAACACTGAAGCTTTCTTT. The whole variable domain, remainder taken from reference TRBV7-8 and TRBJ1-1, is GAGVSQSPRYKVAKRGQDVALRCDPISGHVSLFWYQQALGQGPEFLTYFQNEAQLDKSGLPSDRFFAERPEGSVSTLKIQRTQQEDSAVYLCASSFQPVNTEAFFGQGTRLTVV.

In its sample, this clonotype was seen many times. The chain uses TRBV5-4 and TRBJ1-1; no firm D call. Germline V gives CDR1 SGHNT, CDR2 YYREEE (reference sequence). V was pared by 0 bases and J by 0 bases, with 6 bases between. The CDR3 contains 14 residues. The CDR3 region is CASSLERMNTEAFF. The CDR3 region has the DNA TGTGCCAGCAGCTTGGAGCGGATGAACACTGAAGCTTTCTTT.

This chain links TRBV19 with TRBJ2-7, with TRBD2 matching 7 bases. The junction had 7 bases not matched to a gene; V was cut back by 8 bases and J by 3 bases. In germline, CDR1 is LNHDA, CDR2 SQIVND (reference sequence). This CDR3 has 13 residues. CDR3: CASSASGGYEQYF. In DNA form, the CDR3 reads TGTGCCAGTTCCGCGTCGGGGGGCTACGAGCAGTACTTC.

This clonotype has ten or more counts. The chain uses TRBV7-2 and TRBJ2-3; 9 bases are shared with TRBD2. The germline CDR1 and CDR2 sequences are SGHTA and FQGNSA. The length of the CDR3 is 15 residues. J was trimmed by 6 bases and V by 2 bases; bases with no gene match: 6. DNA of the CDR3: TGTGCCAGCAGCTTATTAGCGGGAGTTGGGGATACGCAGTATTTT. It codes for CASSLLAGVGDTQYF. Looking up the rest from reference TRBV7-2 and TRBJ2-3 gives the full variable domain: GAGVSQSPSNKVTEKGKDVELRCDPISGHTALYWYRQSLGQGLEFLIYFQGNSAPDKSGLPSDRFSAERTGGSVSTLTIQRTQQEDSAVYLCASSLLAGVGDTQYFGPGTRLTVL.

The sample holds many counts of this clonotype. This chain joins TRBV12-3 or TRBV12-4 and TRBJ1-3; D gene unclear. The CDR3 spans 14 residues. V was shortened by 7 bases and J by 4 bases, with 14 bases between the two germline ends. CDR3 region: CASNSGDLGNTIYF. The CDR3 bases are TGTGCCAGCAATTCCGGGGATCTCGGAAACACCATATATTTT.

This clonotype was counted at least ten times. CDR3 amino acids: CASSLGVLRSINKDRDNNEQFF. In DNA, the CDR3 is TGTGCCAGCAGCTTAGGTGTTCTTAGGTCTATTAATAAGGACAGAGACAACAATGAGCAGTTCTTC. This chain links TRBV7-9 with TRBJ2-1, with a weak D call TRBD1 (6 bases). The CDR3 extends over 22 amino acids. The germline gives CDR1 SEHNR, CDR2 FQNEAQ (reference sequence). The V end lost 1 base, the J end lost 5 bases, and 33 bases lay between the germline ends.

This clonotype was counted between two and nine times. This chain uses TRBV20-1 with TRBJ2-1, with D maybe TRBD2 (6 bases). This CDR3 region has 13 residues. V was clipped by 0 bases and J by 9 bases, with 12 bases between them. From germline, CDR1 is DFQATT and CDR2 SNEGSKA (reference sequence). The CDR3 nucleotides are TGCAGTGCTAGAGATGCGGCTAGCGTTGAGCAGTTCTTC. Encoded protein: CSARDAASVEQFF.

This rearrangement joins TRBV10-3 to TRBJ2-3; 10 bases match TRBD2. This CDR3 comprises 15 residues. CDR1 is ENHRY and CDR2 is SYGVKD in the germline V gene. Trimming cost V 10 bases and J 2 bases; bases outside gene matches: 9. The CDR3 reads CATESGRGVTDTQYF. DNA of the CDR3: TGTGCCACCGAGAGCGGGAGGGGCGTCACAGATACGCAGTATTTT.

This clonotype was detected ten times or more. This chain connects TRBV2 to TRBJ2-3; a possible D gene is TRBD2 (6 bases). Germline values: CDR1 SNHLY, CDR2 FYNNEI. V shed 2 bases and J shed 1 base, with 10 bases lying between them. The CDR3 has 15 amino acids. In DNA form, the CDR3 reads TGTGCCAGCAGTGAAAGGTTAGCGGGCACAGATACGCAGTATTTT. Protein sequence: CASSERLAGTDTQYF. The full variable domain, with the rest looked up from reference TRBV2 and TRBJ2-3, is EPEVTQTPSHQVTQMGQEVILRCVPISNHLYFYWYRQILGQKVEFLVSFYNNEISEKSEIFDDQFSVERPDGSNFTLKIRSTKLEDSAMYFCASSERLAGTDTQYFGPGTRLTVL.

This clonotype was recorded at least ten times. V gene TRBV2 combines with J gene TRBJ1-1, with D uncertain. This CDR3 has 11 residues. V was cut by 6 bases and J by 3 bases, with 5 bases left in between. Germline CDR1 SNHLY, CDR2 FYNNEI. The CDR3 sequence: CASRWDTEAFF. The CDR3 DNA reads TGTGCCAGCAGGTGGGACACTGAAGCTTTCTTT.

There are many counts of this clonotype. CDR3 amino acids: CASLLSNTIYF. The CDR3 DNA reads TGTGCCAGCCTCCTCTCAAACACCATATATTTT. This chain links TRBV12-3 or TRBV12-4 with TRBJ1-3; no clear D. The V end was cut by 8 bases, the J end by 6 bases, with 8 bases between. This CDR3 has 11 amino acids.

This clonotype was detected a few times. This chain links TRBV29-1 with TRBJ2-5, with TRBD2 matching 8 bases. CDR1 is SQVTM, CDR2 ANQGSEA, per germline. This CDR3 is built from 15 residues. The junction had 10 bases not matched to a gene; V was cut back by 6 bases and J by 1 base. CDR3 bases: TGCAGCGTAGATCCAGCGGGGGATCTCCAAGAGACCCAGTACTTC. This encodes CSVDPAGDLQETQYF.

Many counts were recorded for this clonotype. CDR3 residues: CASSRGVSQPEQFF. The CDR3 DNA reads TGTGCCAGCAGCCGGGGTGTCAGCCAGCCTGAGCAGTTCTTC. V is TRBV7-3 and J is TRBJ2-1; TRBD2 might be the D (5 bases). V was shortened by 5 bases and J by 9 bases, with 17 bases between the two germline ends. In germline, CDR1 is SGHTA, CDR2 FQGTGA. The CDR3 has 14 amino acids. The entire variable domain, with the rest obtained from reference TRBV7-3 and TRBJ2-1, is as follows: GAGVSQTPSNKVTEKGKYVELRCDPISGHTALYWYRQSLGQGPEFLIYFQGTGAADDSGLPNDRFFAVRPEGSVSTLKIQRTERGDSAVYLCASSRGVSQPEQFFGPGTRLTVL.

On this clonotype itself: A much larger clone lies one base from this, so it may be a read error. In DNA form, the CDR3 reads TGTGCCAGCAGCCAAGTGGGCGAGCAGTACTTC. Its protein product is CASSQVGEQYF. The chain combines TRBV3-1 with TRBJ2-7; D gene uncertain. Germline loops: CDR1 LGHDT, CDR2 YNNKEL (reference sequence). CDR3 size: 11 residues. V was trimmed by 1 base and J by 6 bases, leaving 4 bases between them.

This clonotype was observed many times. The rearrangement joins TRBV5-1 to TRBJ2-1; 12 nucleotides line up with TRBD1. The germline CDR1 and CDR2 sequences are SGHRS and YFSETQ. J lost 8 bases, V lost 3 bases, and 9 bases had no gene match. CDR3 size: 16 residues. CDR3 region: CASSSPLGQGADEQFF. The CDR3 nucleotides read TGCGCCAGCAGCTCCCCTCTGGGACAGGGGGCGGATGAGCAGTTCTTC.